This entry concerns a single T cell receptor beta chain. Its target is unknown. The germline gives CDR1 GTSNPN, CDR2 SVGIG (reference sequence). This CDR3 has 17 amino acids. Unmatched junction bases numbered 8, after V lost 1 base and J lost 0 bases. The record originates from a study of cytomegalovirus exposure and HLA in healthy donors. Background on the study: Samples from HLA-typed donors yielded 65 million to 90 million unique TCRs in an early data release.

Study-wide points: Common viral pathogens seemed, in a later analysis, to connect with several of the most significant clusters. TCR beta chains numbering some 160 were designated cytomegalovirus-associated. Later genetic work tied a missense DCLRE1C variant to beta-chain V and J trimming.

Researchers ran the PCR with 60 Vbeta and 13 Jbeta primers. Profiling relied on immunoSEQ multiplex PCR, and the TCRdb table lists in-frame clones only, not all of them. The sample contains some 85,000 clones, around three quarters of which appear only once. The specimen was PBMCs. The rearrangement uses TRBV30 and TRBJ2-7; 11 bases are a match to TRBD2. This TCR derives from a male donor in good health and CMV-seronegative. CDR3 coding DNA: TGTGCCTGGAGTGGGGGACTAGCGGATACCTTCTCCTACGAGCAGTACTTC. This codes for CAWSGGLADTFSYEQYF.